This entry lists 9 T cell receptor beta chains sequenced from one sample in a study of cytomegalovirus exposure and HLA in healthy donors. 60 Vbeta and 13 Jbeta primers were used in PCR. Clones were read by immunoSEQ multiplex PCR, and TCRdb kept only the in-frame ones, dropping some. The sample includes 170,000 or so clones, more than 65% seen only once; the top ten take around 0.52%. The material sequenced was PBMCs. All receptors derive from a woman aged 45-59 years in good health and CMV-seronegative.

This chain uses TRBV15 with TRBJ1-3, with a tentative D call TRBD1 (5 bases). The ends were cut back, 6 bases at V and 1 base at J, with 7 bases in the middle. The germline gives CDR1 LNHNV, CDR2 YYDKDF (reference sequence). This CDR3 region has 13 residues. Written as DNA, the CDR3 is TGTGCCACCAGTCAGGGATCTGGAAACACCATATATTTT. Translated, it gives CATSQGSGNTIYF.

J is TRBJ1-3 and V is TRBV6-5; possible D gene TRBD1, 5 bases. The CDR3 length is 15 residues. Deletions cut 5 bases from V and 0 bases from J, with 11 bases between. Germline CDR1 MNHEY, CDR2 SVGAGI. CDR3 bases: TGTGCCAGCAGTGGATCGACAGCCTCTGGAAACACCATATATTTT. The encoded protein is CASSGSTASGNTIYF.

The chain couples TRBV6-1 to TRBJ1-1, with TRBD1 matching over 8 bases. The CDR3 loop spans 14 amino acids. Germline V gene data show CDR1 as MNHNS and CDR2 as SASEGT. V lost 7 bases to trimming and J lost 1 base; unmatched junction nucleotides: 5. The DNA for the CDR3 is TGTGCCAGCAACGACAGGGGCGCGAACACTGAAGCTTTCTTT. It codes for CASNDRGANTEAFF.

The genes are TRBV5-4 and TRBJ2-3; possibly TRBD2 for D (7 bases). Between the trimmed V and J ends, which lost 2 bases and 6 bases, there was a span of 13 bases. This CDR3 spans 14 amino acids. CDR1 SGHNT and CDR2 YYREEE come from the germline V gene (reference sequence). The CDR3 sequence is CASSFGGARDTQYF. The CDR3 bases are TGTGCCAGCAGCTTTGGGGGGGCTCGGGATACGCAGTATTTT. Full variable domain (missing parts from reference TRBV5-4 and TRBJ2-3): ETGVTQSPTHLIKTRGQQVTLRCSSQSGHNTVSWYQQALGQGPQFIFQYYREEENGRGNFPPRFSGLQFPNYSSELNVNALELDDSALYLCASSFGGARDTQYFGPGTRLTVL.

In this sample, this clone turned up a few times. The rearrangement uses TRBV14 and TRBJ1-4; 10 nucleotides align to TRBD1. Germline CDR1 is SGHDN and CDR2 is FVKESK. The V and J ends lost 5 bases and 5 bases, in that order; junction bases with no gene match: 8. The CDR3 sequence is 16 residues long. The CDR3 reads CASSTHRDRGNEKLFF. As DNA, the CDR3 is TGTGCCAGCAGCACGCACCGGGACAGGGGAAATGAAAAACTGTTTTTT.

This clone has just one count. The J gene is TRBJ2-7, the V gene TRBV30, with TRBD1 identical over 7 bases. Germline lookup yields CDR1 GTSNPN and CDR2 SVGIG (reference sequence). The V segment lost 2 bases and the J segment 3 bases; nucleotides outside the gene matches: 4. There are 13 residues in the CDR3. DNA of the CDR3: TGTGCCTGGAGTCGGACAGGACTCTACGAGCAGTACTTC. As protein: CAWSRTGLYEQYF.

This clone appeared a single time. This chain joins TRBV5-5 and TRBJ2-7, with D possibly matching TRBD1 (6 bases). CDR3 length: 13 residues. V was cut by 0 bases and J by 7 bases, with 11 bases left in between. In germline, CDR1 is SGHKS, CDR2 YYEKEE (reference sequence). CDR3 DNA sequence: TGTGCCAGCAGCTTGGACAGGGATTTGGAGCAGTACTTC. Its translation is CASSLDRDLEQYF. Full variable domain (outside the CDR3, taken from reference TRBV5-5 and TRBJ2-7): DAGVTQSPTHLIKTRGQQVTLRCSPISGHKSVSWYQQVLGQGPQFIFQYYEKEERGRGNFPDRFSARQFPNYSSELNVNALLLGDSALYLCASSLDRDLEQYFGPGTRLTVT.

This chain links TRBV5-6 with TRBJ2-5, with 9 bases aligning to TRBD1. J was trimmed by 4 bases and V by 4 bases; bases with no gene match: 5. Germline CDR1 reads SGHDT; CDR2 reads YYEEEE. The CDR3 spans 14 residues. The CDR3 is CASSMGQGAETQYF. DNA of the CDR3: TGTGCCAGCAGCATGGGACAGGGTGCAGAGACCCAGTACTTC.

This clone was observed a handful of times. The chain combines TRBV28 with TRBJ1-2; TRBD1 is a possible D gene (5 bases). Germline loops: CDR1 MDHEN, CDR2 SYDVKM. Between the trimmed V and J ends, which lost 7 bases and 8 bases, there was a span of 17 bases. The CDR3 loop spans 13 amino acids. The CDR3 spells CASTLGGVGGYTF. DNA of the CDR3: TGTGCCAGCACCCTTGGAGGGGTAGGAGGCTACACCTTC.